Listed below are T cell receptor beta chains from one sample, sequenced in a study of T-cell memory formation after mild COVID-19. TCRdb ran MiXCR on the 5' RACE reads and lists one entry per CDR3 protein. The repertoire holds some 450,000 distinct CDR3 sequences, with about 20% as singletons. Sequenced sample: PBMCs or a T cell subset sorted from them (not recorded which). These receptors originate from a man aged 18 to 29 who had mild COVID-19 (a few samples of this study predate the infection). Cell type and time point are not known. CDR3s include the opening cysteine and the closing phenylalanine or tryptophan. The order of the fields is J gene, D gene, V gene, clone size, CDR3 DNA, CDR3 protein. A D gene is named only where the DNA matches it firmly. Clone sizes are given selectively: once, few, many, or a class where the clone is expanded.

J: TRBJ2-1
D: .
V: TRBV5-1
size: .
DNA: TGCGCCAGCAGCCGGACGGGCCTCGGGGAGCAGTTCTTC
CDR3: CASSRTGLGEQFF

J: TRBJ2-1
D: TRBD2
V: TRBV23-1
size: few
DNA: TGCGCCAGCAGTCATCGTACTAGCGGGGGGCATGGAAATGAGCAGTTCTTC
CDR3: CASSHRTSGGHGNEQFF

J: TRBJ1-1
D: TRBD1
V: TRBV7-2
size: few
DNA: TGTGCCAGCAGCGTTACAGGGGCCTTGAACACTGAAGCTTTCTTT
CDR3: CASSVTGALNTEAFF

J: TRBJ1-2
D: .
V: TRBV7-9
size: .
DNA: TGTGCCTACAAACCCAAGGTGGGGGGATATGGCTACACCTTC
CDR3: CAYKPKVGGYGYTF

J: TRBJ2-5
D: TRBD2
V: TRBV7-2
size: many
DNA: TGTGCCAGCAGCCCCATGGGGATTAGCGGGGGGGGCCAAGAGACCCAGTACTTC
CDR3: CASSPMGISGGGQETQYF

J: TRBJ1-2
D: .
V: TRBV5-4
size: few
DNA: TGTGCCAGCAGCTTGGCAGTACGGGGCCTCGACTATGGCTACACCTTC
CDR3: CASSLAVRGLDYGYTF

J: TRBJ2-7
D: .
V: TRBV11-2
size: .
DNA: TGTGCCAGCAGCTTAGAATCAAGGGGTTACGAGCAGTACTTC
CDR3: CASSLESRGYEQYF

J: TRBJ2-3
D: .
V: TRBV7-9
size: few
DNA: TGTGCCAGCAGCCTAGGGCCAGCGGGACACACAGATACGCAGTATTTT
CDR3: CASSLGPAGHTDTQYF

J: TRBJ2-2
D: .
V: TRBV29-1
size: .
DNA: TGCAGCGTTCGGGCTACGAACACCGGGGAGCTGTTTTTT
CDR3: CSVRATNTGELFF

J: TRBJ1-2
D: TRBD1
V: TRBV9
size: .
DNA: TGTGCCAGCAGCCCGACAGGGACAGCTAACTATGGCTACACCTTC
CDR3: CASSPTGTANYGYTF

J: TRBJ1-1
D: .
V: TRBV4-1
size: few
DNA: TGCGCCAGCAGCCAAGTGGTAGGCTACACTGAAGCTTTCTTT
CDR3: CASSQVVGYTEAFF

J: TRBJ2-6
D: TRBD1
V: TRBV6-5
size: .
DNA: TGTGCCAGCAGTCGACGACAGGGGGCGTCCTCTGGGGCCAACGTCCTGACTTTC
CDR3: CASSRRQGASSGANVLTF

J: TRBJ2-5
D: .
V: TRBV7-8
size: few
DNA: TGTGCCAGCAGCTCATCGACAAGGGCCCCTAAGGAGACCCAGTACTTC
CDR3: CASSSSTRAPKETQYF

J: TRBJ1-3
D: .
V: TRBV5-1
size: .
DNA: TGCGCCAGCAGCATGACAGGCCACTCTGGAAACACCATATATTTT
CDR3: CASSMTGHSGNTIYF

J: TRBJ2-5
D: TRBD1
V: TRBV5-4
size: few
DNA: TGTTCCAGCGCAAACAGGGGTTACGAGACCCAGTACTTC
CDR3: CSSANRGYETQYF

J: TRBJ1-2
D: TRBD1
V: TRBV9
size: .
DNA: TGTGCCAGCAGACCCGGGACAGGGGACTATGGCTACACCTTC
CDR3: CASRPGTGDYGYTF

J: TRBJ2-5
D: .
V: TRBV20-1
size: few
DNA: TGCAGTGCTAGAGGGGGTGAGACCCAGTACTTC
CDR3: CSARGGETQYF

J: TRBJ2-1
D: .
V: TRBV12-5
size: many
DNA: TGTGCTAGTGGTTTGGTCAGTTACAATGAGCAGTTCTTC
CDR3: CASGLVSYNEQFF

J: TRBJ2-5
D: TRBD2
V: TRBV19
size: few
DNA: TGTGCCAGTATTGGCAGCCCGGCGGGGGGAGAAGAGACCCAGTACTTC
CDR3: CASIGSPAGGEETQYF

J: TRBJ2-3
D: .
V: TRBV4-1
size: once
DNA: TGCGCCAGCAGCCAAGTGGGGTCCACGCAGTATTTT
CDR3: CASSQVGSTQYF

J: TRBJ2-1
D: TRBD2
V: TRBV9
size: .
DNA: TGTGCCAGCAGCGGGGGACTAGCGGAAACCAGTGAGCAGTTCTTC
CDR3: CASSGGLAETSEQFF

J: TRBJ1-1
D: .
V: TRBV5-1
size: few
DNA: TGCGCCAGCAGCAGGAATCAGAACACTGAAGCTTTCTTT
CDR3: CASSRNQNTEAFF

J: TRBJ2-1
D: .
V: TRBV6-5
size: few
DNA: TGTGCCAGCAGTTACCGGGGGGCCGGCAATGAGCAGTTCTTC
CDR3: CASSYRGAGNEQFF

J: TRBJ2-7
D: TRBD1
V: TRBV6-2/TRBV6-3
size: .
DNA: TGTGCCAGCAGGAACAGGGGAACCTACGAGCAGTACTTC
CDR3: CASRNRGTYEQYF

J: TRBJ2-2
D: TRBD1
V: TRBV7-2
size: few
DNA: TGTGCCAGCAGCTCCAGGGGGCTCGACGGGGAGCTGTTTTTT
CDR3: CASSSRGLDGELFF

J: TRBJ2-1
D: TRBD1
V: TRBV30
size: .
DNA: TGTGCCTGGAGTTTCGGACAGGGGCCTTACTTC
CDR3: CAWSFGQGPYF

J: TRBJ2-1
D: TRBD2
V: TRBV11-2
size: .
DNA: TGTGCCAGCAGCTCTCCGCTGGTCGGGAGCGGGGGTGCGTGGGAGCAGTTCTTC
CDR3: CASSSPLVGSGGAWEQFF

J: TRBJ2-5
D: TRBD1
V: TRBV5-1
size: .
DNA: TGCGCCAGCAGCCACGAGGGACAGGGGAAGACCCAGTACTTC
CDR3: CASSHEGQGKTQYF

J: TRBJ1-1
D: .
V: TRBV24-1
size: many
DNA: TGTGCCACCAGTGATAGTCTGGGGGCGGCCACTGAAGCTTTCTTT
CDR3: CATSDSLGAATEAFF

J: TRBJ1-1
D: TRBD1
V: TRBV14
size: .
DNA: TGTGCCAGCAGCCGGGGACAGATGGCTTTCTTT
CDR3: CASSRGQMAFF

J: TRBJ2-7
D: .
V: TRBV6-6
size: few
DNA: TGTGCCAGCCGGACAGAGAAGCACGAGCAGTACTTC
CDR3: CASRTEKHEQYF

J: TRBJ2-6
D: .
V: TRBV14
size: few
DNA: TGTGCCAGCAGCCGTCAGGGGTACCACTCTGGGGCCAACGTCCTGACTTTC
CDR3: CASSRQGYHSGANVLTF

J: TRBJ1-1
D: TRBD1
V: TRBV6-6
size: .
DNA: TGTGCCAGCAGTTACGAGGGACAGACTGAAGCTTTCTTT
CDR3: CASSYEGQTEAFF

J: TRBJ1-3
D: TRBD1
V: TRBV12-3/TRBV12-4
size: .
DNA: TGTGCCAGCAGTCCGGACAGGGGTTCGCGAGGAAACACCATATATTTT
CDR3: CASSPDRGSRGNTIYF

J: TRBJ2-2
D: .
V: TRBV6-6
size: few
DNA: TGTGCCAGCAGTTACCAAACCGGGGAGCTGTTTTTT
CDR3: CASSYQTGELFF

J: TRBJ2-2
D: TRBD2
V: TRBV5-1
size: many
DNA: TGCGCCAGCAGGTCACTAGCGACGAACACCGGGGAGCTGTTTTTT
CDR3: CASRSLATNTGELFF

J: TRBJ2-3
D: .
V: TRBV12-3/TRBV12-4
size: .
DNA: TGTGCCAGCAGTTTTGAGCCAGATGATACGCAGTATTTT
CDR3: CASSFEPDDTQYF

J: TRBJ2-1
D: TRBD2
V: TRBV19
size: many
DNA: TGTGCCAGTAGTAGAACTAGCGGGGACCACAATGAGCAGTTCTTC
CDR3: CASSRTSGDHNEQFF

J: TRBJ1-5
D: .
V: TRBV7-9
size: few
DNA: TGTGCCAGCAGCCCTTCGGGGGGGGATCAGCCCCAGCATTTT
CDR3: CASSPSGGDQPQHF

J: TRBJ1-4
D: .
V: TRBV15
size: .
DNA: TGTGCCACCAGCAGAGACCTTGCAACTAATGAAAAACTGTTTTTT
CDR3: CATSRDLATNEKLFF

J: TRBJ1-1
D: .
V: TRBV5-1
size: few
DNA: TGCGCCAGCTTGGGAACGAACACTGAAGCTTTCTTT
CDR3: CASLGTNTEAFF

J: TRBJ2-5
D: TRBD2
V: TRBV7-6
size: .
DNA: TGTGCCAGCAGCTCGAGCGGGGGCGGGACCCAGTACTTC
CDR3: CASSSSGGGTQYF

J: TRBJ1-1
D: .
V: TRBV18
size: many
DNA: TGTGCCAGCTCACCAACAAGCACTGAAGCTTTCTTT
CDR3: CASSPTSTEAFF

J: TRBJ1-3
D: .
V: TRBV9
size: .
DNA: TGTGCCAGCAGCGCCGGGGGGACCTCTGGAAACACCATATATTTT
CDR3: CASSAGGTSGNTIYF

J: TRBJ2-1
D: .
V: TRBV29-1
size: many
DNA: TGCAGCGTTGAGGACGCGGGGGCCGATGGTTCAGATGAGCAGTTCTTC
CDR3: CSVEDAGADGSDEQFF

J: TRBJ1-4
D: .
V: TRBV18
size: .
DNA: TGTGCCAGCTCACCTGGGCCGCTTAATGAAAAACTGTTTTTT
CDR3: CASSPGPLNEKLFF

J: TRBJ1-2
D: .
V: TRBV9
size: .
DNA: TGTGCCAGCAGCGTAGCTACGGGGGCGGGCTATGGCTACACCTTC
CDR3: CASSVATGAGYGYTF

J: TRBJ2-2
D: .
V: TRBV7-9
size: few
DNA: TGTGCCAGCAGCTTAGGAGGTACAGGAGGATCCGGGGAGCTGTTTTTT
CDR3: CASSLGGTGGSGELFF